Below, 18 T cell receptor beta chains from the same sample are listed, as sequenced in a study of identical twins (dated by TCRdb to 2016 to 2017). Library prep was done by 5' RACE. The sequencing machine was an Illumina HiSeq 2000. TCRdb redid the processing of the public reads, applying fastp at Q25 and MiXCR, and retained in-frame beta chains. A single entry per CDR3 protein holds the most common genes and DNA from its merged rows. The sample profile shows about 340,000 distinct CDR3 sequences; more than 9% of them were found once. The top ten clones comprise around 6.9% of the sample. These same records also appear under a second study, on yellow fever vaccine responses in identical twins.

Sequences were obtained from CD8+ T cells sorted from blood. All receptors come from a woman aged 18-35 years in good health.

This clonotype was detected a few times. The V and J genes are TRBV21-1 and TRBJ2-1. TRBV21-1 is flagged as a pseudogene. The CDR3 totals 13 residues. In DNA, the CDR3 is TGTGCCAGCAGCGACCCTAAGTACAATGAGCAGTTCTTC. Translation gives CASSDPKYNEQFF.

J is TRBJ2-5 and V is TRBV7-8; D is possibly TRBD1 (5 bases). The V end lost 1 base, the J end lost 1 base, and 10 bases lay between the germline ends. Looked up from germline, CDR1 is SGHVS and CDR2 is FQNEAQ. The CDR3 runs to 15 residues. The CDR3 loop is CASSLVGRTQETQYF. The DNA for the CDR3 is TGTGCCAGCAGCTTAGTGGGGCGGACCCAAGAGACCCAGTACTTC.

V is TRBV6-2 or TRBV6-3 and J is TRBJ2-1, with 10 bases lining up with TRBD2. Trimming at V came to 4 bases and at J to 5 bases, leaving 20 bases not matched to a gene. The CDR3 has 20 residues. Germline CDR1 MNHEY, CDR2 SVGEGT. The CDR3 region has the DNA TGTGCCAGCAGTTTAAGACTAGCGGGTAACCCCTCACCGAATGACAATGAGCAGTTCTTC. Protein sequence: CASSLRLAGNPSPNDNEQFF.

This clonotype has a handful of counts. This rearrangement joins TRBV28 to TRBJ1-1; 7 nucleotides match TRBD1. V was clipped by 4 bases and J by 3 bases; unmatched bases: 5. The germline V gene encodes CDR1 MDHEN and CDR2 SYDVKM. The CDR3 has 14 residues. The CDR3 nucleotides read TGTGCCAGCAGTTCGGACAGGTTGGACACTGAAGCTTTCTTT. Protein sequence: CASSSDRLDTEAFF.

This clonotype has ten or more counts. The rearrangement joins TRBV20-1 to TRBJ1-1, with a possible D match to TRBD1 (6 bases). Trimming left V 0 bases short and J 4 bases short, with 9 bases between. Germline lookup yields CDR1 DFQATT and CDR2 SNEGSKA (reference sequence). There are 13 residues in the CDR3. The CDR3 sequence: CSARDGGGTEAFF. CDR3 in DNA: TGCAGTGCTAGAGACGGAGGGGGCACTGAAGCTTTCTTT.

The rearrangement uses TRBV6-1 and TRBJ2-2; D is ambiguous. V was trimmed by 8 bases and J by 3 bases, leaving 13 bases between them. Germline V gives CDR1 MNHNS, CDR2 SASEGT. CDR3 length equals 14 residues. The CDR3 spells CASQRSSDTGELFF. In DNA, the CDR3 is TGTGCCAGCCAACGGTCCTCTGACACCGGGGAGCTGTTTTTT.

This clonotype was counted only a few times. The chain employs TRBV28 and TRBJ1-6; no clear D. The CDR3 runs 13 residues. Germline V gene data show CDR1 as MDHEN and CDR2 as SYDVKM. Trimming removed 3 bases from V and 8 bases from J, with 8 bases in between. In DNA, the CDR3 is TGTGCCAGCAGTTTCCCCGGGGATTCACCCCTCCACTTT. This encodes CASSFPGDSPLHF.

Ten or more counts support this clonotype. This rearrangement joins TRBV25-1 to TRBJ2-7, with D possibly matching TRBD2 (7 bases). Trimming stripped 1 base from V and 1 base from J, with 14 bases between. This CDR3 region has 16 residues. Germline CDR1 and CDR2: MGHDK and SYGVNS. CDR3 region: CASSELGGRKSYEQYV. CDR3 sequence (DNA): TGTGCCAGCAGTGAATTGGGGGGGCGTAAGTCCTACGAGCAGTACGTC.

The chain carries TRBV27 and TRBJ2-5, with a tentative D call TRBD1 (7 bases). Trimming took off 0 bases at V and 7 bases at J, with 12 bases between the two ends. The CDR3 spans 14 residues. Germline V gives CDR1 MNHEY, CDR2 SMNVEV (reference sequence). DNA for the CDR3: TGTGCCAGCAGTTTATCCCCAGGGGGGCTGACCCAGTACTTC. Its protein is CASSLSPGGLTQYF.

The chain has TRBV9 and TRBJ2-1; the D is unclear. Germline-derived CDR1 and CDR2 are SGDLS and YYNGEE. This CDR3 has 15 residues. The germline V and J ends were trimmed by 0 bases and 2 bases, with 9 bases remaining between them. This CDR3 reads CASSVGLATYNEQFF. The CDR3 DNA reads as TGTGCCAGCAGCGTAGGTTTAGCCACCTACAATGAGCAGTTCTTC.

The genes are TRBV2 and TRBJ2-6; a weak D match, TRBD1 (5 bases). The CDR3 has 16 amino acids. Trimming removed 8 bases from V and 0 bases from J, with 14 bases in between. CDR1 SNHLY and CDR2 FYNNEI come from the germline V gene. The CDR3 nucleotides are TGTGCCAGCTGGGGCAGGACCACCTCTGGGGCCAACGTCCTGACTTTC. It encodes CASWGRTTSGANVLTF.

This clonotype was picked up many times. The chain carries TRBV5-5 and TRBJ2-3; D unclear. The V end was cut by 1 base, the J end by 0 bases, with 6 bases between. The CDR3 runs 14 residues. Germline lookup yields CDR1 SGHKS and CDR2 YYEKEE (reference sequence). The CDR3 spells CASSLWSSTDTQYF. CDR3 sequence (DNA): TGTGCCAGCAGCTTGTGGAGTAGCACAGATACGCAGTATTTT.

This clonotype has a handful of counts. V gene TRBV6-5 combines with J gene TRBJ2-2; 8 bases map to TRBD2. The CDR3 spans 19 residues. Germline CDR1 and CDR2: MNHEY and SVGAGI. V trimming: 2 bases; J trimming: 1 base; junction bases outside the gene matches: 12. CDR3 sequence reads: CASSYPPPSAGVNTGELFF. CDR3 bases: TGTGCCAGCAGTTACCCCCCCCCTTCAGCGGGGGTGAACACCGGGGAGCTGTTTTTT.

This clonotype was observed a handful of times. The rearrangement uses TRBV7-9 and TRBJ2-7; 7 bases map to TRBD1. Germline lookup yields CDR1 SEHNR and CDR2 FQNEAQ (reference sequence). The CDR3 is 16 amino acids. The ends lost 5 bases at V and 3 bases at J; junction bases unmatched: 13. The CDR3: CASSPETGSVIYEQYV. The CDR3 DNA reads TGTGCCAGCAGCCCCGAGACAGGGAGTGTGATCTACGAGCAGTACGTC.

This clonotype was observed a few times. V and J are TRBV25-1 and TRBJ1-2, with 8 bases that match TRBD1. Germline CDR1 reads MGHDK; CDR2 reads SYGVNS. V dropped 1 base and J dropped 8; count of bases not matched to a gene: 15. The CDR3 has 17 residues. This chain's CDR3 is CASSESRFGQGGIGYTF. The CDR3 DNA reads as TGTGCCAGCAGTGAATCTCGCTTTGGACAGGGTGGTATAGGCTACACCTTC.

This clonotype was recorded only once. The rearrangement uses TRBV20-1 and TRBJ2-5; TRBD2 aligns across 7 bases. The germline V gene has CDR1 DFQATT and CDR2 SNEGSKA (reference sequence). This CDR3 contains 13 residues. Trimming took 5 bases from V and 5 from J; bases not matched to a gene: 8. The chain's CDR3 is CSALYSGWETQYF. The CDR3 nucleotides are TGCAGTGCTCTGTATAGCGGGTGGGAGACCCAGTACTTC.

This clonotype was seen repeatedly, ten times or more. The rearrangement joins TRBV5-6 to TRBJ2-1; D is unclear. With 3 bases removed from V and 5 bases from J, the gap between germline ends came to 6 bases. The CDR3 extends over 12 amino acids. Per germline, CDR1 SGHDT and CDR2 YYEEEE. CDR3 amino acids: CASSSLDNEQFF. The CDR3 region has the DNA TGTGCCAGCAGCTCACTGGACAATGAGCAGTTCTTC.

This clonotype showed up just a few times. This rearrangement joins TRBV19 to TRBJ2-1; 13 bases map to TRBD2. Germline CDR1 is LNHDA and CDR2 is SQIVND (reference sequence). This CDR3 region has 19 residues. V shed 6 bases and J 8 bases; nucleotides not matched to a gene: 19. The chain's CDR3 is CASSQLDIGLAGVFDEQFF. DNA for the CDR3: TGTGCCAGTAGCCAATTGGACATAGGACTAGCGGGAGTTTTCGATGAGCAGTTCTTC.